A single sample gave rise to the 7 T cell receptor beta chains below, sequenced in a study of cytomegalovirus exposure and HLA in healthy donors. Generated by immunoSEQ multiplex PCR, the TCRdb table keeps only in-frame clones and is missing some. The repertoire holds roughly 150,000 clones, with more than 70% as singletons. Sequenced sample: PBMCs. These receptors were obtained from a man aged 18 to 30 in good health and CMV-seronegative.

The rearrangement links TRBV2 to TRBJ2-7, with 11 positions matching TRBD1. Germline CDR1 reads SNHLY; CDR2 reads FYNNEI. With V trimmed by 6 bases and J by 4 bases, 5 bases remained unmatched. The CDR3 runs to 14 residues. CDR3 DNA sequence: TGTGCCAGCAGCCCCGGGACAGGGGGTTACGAGCAGTACGTC. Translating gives CASSPGTGGYEQYV.

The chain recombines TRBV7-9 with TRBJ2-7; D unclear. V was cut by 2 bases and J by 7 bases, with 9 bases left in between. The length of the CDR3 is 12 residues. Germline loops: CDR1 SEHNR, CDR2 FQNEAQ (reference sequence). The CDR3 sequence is CASSLTSREQYF. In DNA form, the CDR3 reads TGTGCCAGCAGCTTAACGAGTCGAGAGCAGTACTTC.

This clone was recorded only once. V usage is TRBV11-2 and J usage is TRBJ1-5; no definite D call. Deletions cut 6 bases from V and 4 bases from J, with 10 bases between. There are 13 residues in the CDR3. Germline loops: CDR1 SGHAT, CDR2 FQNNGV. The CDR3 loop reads CASSSEFNQPQHF. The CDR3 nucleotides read TGTGCCAGCAGTTCCGAGTTTAATCAGCCCCAGCATTTT.

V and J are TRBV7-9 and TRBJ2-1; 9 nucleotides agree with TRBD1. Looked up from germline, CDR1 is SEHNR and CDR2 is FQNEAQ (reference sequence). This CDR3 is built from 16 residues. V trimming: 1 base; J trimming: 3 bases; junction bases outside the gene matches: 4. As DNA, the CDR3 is TGTGCCAGCAGCTTAGGACAGGGGGTTGACTACAATGAGCAGTTCTTC. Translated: CASSLGQGVDYNEQFF.

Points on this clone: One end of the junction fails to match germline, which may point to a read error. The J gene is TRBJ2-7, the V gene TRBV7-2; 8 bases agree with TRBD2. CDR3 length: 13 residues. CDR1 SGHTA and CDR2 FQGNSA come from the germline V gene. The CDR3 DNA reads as TGTGCCAGCAGCTTAGATTTCCGGGAGGGCCTCTCCTTC. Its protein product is CASSLDFREGLSF.

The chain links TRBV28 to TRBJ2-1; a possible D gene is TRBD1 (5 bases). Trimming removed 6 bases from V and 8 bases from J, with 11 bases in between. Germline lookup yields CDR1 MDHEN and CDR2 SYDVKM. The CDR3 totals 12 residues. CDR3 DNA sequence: TGTGCCAGCAGCAAAGCGACAGATGAGCAGTTCTTC. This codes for CASSKATDEQFF.

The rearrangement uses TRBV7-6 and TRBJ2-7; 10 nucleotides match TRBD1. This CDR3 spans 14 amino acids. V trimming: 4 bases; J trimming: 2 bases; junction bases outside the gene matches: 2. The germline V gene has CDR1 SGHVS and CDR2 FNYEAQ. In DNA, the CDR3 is TGTGCCAGCAGCTGGGGGACAGGGGCCTACGAGCAGTACGTC. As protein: CASSWGTGAYEQYV.